This TCR beta chain derives from a study of blood T cells in healthy people across ages. At the level of the study: Roughly one uniquely barcoded beta molecule per two T cells was captured.

CDR1 SGHTA and CDR2 FQGNSA come from the germline V gene. The CDR3 consists of 14 residues. Trimming removed 3 bases from V and 2 bases from J, with 10 bases in between. The table lists this clonotype with many counts. What it binds is not known. A second PCR of roughly 7 to 11 cycles used a sample-barcoded 5' primer and a J-beta primer mix. Each cDNA molecule, via a template-switch adaptor with 12 random nucleotides, was tagged. One entry per CDR3 protein, called by TCRdb with MiXCR from the 5' RACE reads. The sample carries over 500,000 distinct CDR3 sequences, 52% recorded once. Study-wide findings and caveats: It was the long-lived donors that had more naive CD4+ cells and higher diversity than aged donors.

The chain carries TRBV7-2 and TRBJ1-2; D gene unclear. Source material: blood. The clonotype was recovered from a woman of 80 years or more in good health. Written as DNA, the CDR3 is TGTGCCAGCAGCTTCCCTATCCAAAACTATGGCTACACCTTC. It translates to CASSFPIQNYGYTF.